The rows below give T cell receptor beta chains drawn from one sample of a study of somatic mutations in cytotoxic T cells in rheumatoid arthritis. Sequencing was performed with immunoSEQ multiplex PCR; in TCRdb, only in-frame clones are kept and a portion is missing. The table lists about 11,000 clones, about 67% of them singletons. Sequences were obtained from CD8+ T cells sorted from blood. The receptors shown here come from an adult with rheumatoid arthritis. CDR3s include the opening cysteine and the closing phenylalanine or tryptophan. D genes are given only for firm matches. Clone size is given for some rows only: seen once, a few or many times, or a class if the clone is expanded.

V gene	D gene	clone size	J gene	CDR3 DNA	CDR3 protein
TRBV11-2	.	once	TRBJ1-1	TGTGCCAGCAGCTCGTTGGACACTGAAGCTTTCTTT	CASSSLDTEAFF
TRBV4-1	.	.	TRBJ2-1	TGCGCCAGCAGCCAAGATGGCGGGGTCTACAATGAGCAGTTCTTC	CASSQDGGVYNEQFF
TRBV7-9	.	.	TRBJ1-5	TGTGCCAGCAGCTTATGGCTGGGCGATGAGGAGCCCCAGCATTTT	CASSLWLGDEEPQHF
TRBV4-1	TRBD1	.	TRBJ2-7	TGCGCCAGCAGCCAAGTGGGGACAGGGAGCTCCGAGCAGTACTTC	CASSQVGTGSSEQYF
TRBV5-1	.	few	TRBJ2-7	TGCGCCAGCAGCTCGGGGGACAACTACGAGCAGTACTTC	CASSSGDNYEQYF
TRBV2	TRBD1	once	TRBJ1-1	TGTGCCAGCAGCGGGGCCCGGACAGGGGGGTTGAGGAACACTGAAGCTTTCTTT	CASSGARTGGLRNTEAFF
TRBV19	TRBD1	.	TRBJ1-1	TGTGCCAGCGAGGACAGGGAAGCTTTCTTT	CASEDREAFF
TRBV19	.	.	TRBJ2-1	TGTGCCAGTAGTATAGACGCAGGCCCCCCGGCCGACAATGAGCAGTTCTTC	CASSIDAGPPADNEQFF
TRBV5-1	.	.	TRBJ1-1	TGCGCCAGCAGCTTGGCCCTGCTAAACACTGAAGCTTTCTTT	CASSLALLNTEAFF
TRBV7-9	.	.	TRBJ2-5	TGTGCCAGCAGCCCTGACATTCAAGAGACCCAGTACTTC	CASSPDIQETQYF
TRBV25-1	TRBD1	.	TRBJ1-2	TGTGCCAGCAGTGAATCAGCCAGACAGGGTGGTAGGGGCTACACCTTC	CASSESARQGGRGYTF
TRBV13	.	.	TRBJ1-1	TGTGCCAGCAGCTTAGTGAACACTGAAGCTTTCTTT	CASSLVNTEAFF
TRBV27	TRBD1	few	TRBJ1-2	TGTGCCAGCAGTTATGGCAGGGGGTCCTATGGCTACACCTTC	CASSYGRGSYGYTF
TRBV11-2	.	.	TRBJ2-1	TGTGCCAGCAGCTTAGGAGGGTTCGGGGAGCAGTTCTTC	CASSLGGFGEQFF
TRBV7-2	TRBD1	.	TRBJ1-2	TGTGCCAGCAGCTCCTCTTCGGACAGGGGGCTAGTTTATGGCTACACCTTC	CASSSSSDRGLVYGYTF
TRBV7-8	TRBD1	.	TRBJ2-1	TGTGCCAGCAGCTGGGACAGGGTCAAGAGTGAGCAGTTCTTC	CASSWDRVKSEQFF
TRBV9	.	.	TRBJ1-5	TGTGCCAGCAGCCCGCAGGGGCAGCCCCAGCATTTT	CASSPQGQPQHF
TRBV28	TRBD1	.	TRBJ2-6	TGTGCCAGCGCTATCCACAGGGGATTCTCCCTCCAGGGCGGGGCCAACGTCCTGACTTTC	CASAIHRGFSLQGGANVLTF
TRBV10-3	TRBD2	.	TRBJ2-5	TGTGCCATCCGAGCAGACGGGGGGATGAAAGAGACCCAGTACTTC	CAIRADGGMKETQYF
TRBV28	.	.	TRBJ1-3	TGTGCCAGCAGGGAAGGGGGTACCGGTAACACCATATATTTT	CASREGGTGNTIYF
TRBV7-4	.	few	TRBJ2-7	TGTGCCAGCAGTCCTTGGGCAGGTTTAAGGTATGAGCAGTACTTC	CASSPWAGLRYEQYF
TRBV2	TRBD2	.	TRBJ2-5	TGTGCCAGCAGTGAAGCGCTTCGGGGGGTTGAGGAGACCCAGTACTTC	CASSEALRGVEETQYF
TRBV7-8	TRBD2	.	TRBJ2-5	TGTGCCAGCAGCCAGGGACTAGCGGCACAAGAGACCCAGTACTTC	CASSQGLAAQETQYF
TRBV10-3	.	.	TRBJ1-2	TGTGCCATCAGGGACGGACGCGAAGCTAACTATGGCTACACCTTC	CAIRDGREANYGYTF
TRBV28	.	once	TRBJ1-4	TGTGCCAGCAGTCTAGCCTCTAATGAAAAACTGTTTTTT	CASSLASNEKLFF
TRBV7-8	.	.	TRBJ1-5	TGTGCCAGCAGCTTAGCTCCCTTGGGTGCCCGGGGGAATCAGCCCCAGCATTTT	CASSLAPLGARGNQPQHF
TRBV7-3	TRBD2	.	TRBJ2-1	TGTGCCAGCAGCTTAACTGTTGCTAGCGGGTTCCCCGAGGATGAGCAGTTCTTC	CASSLTVASGFPEDEQFF
TRBV27	.	.	TRBJ1-4	TGTGCCAGCAGTTTAATCGGGACAAATGAAAAACTGTTTTTT	CASSLIGTNEKLFF
TRBV11-2	.	.	TRBJ2-5	TGTGCCAGCCGCAGGGGAGGTGAAAAAGAGACCCAGTACTTC	CASRRGGEKETQYF